This paragraph covers one T cell receptor (beta chain) sequence. Trimming stripped 5 bases from V and 1 base from J, with 11 bases between. From germline, CDR1 is DFQATT and CDR2 SNEGSKA (reference sequence). The CDR3 extends over 13 amino acids. This sample was included in a study of CD8 T cells in Susac syndrome. RNA in amounts of roughly 0.5 to 1 ug was reverse transcribed with random hexamers. MiXCR, applied by TCRdb to the immunoSEQ multiplex PCR reads, yields one record per CDR3 protein. This table has fewer than 350,000 distinct CDR3 sequences, about 91% appearing once. Sequenced material: CD4+ T cells from PBMCs. The TCR originated in a human donor with multiple sclerosis. The gene calls are TRBV20-1 and TRBJ1-1; maybe TRBD1 (5 bases). The CDR3 protein is CSASRQSNTEAFF. DNA of the CDR3: TGCAGTGCTTCCCGACAGTCGAACACTGAAGCTTTCTTT.